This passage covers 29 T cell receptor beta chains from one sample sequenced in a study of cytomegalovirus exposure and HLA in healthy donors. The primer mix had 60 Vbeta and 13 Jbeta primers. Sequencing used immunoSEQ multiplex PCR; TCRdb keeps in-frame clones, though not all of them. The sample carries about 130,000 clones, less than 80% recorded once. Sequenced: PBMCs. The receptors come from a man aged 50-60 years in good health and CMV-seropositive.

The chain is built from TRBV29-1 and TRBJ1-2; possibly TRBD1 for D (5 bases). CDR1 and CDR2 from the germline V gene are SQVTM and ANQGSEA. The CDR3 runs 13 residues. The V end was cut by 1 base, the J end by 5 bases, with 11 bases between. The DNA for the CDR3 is TGCAGCGTTGAAGGGGGGGACTCTTATGGCTACACCTTC. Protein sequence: CSVEGGDSYGYTF.

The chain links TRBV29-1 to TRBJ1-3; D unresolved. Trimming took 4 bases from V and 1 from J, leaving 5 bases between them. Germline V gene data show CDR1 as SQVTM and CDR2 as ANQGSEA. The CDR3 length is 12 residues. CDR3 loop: CSVAVSGNTIYF. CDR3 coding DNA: TGCAGCGTTGCAGTTTCTGGAAACACCATATATTTT.

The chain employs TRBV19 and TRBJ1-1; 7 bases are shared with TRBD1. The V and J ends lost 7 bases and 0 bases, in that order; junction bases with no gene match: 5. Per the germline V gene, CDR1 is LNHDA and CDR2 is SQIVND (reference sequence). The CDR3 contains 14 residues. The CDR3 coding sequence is TGTGCCAGTACCCGGACAGGACTGAACACTGAAGCTTTCTTT. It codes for CASTRTGLNTEAFF.

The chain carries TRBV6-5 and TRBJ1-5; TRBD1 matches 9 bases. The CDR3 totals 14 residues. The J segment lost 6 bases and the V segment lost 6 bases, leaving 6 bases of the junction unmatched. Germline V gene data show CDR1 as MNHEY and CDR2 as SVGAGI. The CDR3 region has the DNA TGTGCCAGCAGCTGGGGACAGGGAAGTCAGCCCCAGCATTTT. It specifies CASSWGQGSQPQHF.

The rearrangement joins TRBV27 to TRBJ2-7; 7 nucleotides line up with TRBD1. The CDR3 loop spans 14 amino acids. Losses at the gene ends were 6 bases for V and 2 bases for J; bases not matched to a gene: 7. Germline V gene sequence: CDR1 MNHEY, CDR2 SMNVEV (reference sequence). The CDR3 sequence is CASSFLGTAYEQYF. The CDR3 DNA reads TGTGCCAGCAGCTTTCTCGGGACAGCCTACGAGCAGTACTTC.

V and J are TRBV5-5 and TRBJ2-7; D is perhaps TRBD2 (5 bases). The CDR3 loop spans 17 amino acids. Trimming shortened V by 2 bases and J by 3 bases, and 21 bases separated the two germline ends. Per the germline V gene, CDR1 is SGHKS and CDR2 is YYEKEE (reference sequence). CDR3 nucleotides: TGTGCCAGCAGCTTATTTAATGTGAGGGCATCAATCTACGAGCAGTACTTC. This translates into CASSLFNVRASIYEQYF. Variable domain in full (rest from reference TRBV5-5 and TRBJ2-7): DAGVTQSPTHLIKTRGQQVTLRCSPISGHKSVSWYQQVLGQGPQFIFQYYEKEERGRGNFPDRFSARQFPNYSSELNVNALLLGDSALYLCASSLFNVRASIYEQYFGPGTRLTVT.

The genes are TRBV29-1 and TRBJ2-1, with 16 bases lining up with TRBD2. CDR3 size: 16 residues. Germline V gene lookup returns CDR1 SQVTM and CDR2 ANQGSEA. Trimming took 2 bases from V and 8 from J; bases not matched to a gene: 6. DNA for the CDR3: TGCAGCGTTGAACGGGGGACTAGCGGGAGGGCCTATGAGCAGTTCTTC. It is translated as CSVERGTSGRAYEQFF.

CDR3 coding DNA: TGTGCTAGTGGTTTGGAGCGGTTCTATAATTCACCCCTCCACTTT. The encoded protein is CASGLERFYNSPLHF. The chain links TRBV12-5 to TRBJ1-6; no clear D. Germline CDR1 and CDR2: LGHNT and FRNRAP. The CDR3 covers 15 residues. The V end lost 1 base, the J end lost 3 bases, and 7 bases lay between the germline ends.

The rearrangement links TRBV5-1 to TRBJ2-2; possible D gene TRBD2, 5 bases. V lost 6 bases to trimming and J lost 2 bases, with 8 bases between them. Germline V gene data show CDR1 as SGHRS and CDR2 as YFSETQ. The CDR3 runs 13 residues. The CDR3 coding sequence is TGCGCCAGCAACGAGGGTAACACCGGGGAGCTGTTTTTT. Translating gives CASNEGNTGELFF.

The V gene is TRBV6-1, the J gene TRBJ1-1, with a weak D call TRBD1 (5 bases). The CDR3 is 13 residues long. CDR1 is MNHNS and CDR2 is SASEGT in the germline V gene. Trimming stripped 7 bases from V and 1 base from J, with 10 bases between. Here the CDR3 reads CASMITGNTEAFF. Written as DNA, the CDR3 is TGTGCCAGCATGATAACAGGGAACACTGAAGCTTTCTTT.

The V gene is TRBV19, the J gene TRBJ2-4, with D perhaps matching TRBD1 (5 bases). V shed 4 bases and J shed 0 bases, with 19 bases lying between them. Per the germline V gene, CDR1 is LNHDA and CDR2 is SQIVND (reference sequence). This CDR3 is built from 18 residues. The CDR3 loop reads CASSNRQISALAKNIQYF. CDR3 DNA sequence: TGTGCCAGTAGTAATCGACAGATTTCGGCTCTAGCCAAAAACATTCAGTACTTC.

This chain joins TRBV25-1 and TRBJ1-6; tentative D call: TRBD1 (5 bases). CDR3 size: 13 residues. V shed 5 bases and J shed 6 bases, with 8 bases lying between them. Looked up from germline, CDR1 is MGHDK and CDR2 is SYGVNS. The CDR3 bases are TGTGCCAGCAGTCAGGGAGGTAATTCACCCCTCCACTTT. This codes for CASSQGGNSPLHF. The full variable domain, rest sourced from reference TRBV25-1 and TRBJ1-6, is EADIYQTPRYLVIGTGKKITLECSQTMGHDKMYWYQQDPGMELHLIHYSYGVNSTEKGDLSSESTVSRIRTEHFPLTLESARPSHTSQYLCASSQGGNSPLHFGNGTRLTVT.

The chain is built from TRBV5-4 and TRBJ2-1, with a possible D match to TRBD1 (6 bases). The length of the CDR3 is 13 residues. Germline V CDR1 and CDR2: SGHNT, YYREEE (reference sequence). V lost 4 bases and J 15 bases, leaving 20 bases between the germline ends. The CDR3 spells CASSLPGQSAPFF. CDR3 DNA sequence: TGTGCCAGCAGCCTCCCGGGACAATCGGCCCCGTTCTTC.

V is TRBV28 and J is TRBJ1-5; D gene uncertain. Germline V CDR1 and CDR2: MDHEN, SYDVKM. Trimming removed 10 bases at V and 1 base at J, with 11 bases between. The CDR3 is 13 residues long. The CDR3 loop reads CANLSGSNQPQHF. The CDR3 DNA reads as TGTGCCAACCTCTCGGGGAGCAATCAGCCCCAGCATTTT.

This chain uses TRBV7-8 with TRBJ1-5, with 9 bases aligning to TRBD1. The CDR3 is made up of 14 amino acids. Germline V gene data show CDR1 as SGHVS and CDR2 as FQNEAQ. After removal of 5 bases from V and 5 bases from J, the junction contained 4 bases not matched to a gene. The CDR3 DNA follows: TGTGCCAGCAGCACGGACAGGGGACATCAGCCCCAGCATTTT. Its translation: CASSTDRGHQPQHF.

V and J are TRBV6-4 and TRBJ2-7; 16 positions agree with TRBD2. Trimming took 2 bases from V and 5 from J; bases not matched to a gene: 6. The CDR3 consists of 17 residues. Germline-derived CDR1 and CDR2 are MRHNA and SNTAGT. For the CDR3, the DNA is TGTGCCAGCAGTGACGAGGGACTAGCGGGAGGGGTCCACGAGCAGTACTTC. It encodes CASSDEGLAGGVHEQYF.

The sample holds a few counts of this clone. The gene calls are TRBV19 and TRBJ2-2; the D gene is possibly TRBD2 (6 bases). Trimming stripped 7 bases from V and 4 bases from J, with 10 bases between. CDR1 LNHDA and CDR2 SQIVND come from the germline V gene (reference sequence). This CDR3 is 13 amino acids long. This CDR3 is CASMAGPTGELFF. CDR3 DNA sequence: TGTGCCAGTATGGCGGGACCCACCGGGGAGCTGTTTTTT.

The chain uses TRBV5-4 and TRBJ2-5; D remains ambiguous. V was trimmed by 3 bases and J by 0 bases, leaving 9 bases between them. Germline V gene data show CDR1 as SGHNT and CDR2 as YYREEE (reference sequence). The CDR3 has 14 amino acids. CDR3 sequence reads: CASSSTVYQETQYF. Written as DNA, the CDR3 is TGTGCCAGCAGCTCTACAGTGTACCAAGAGACCCAGTACTTC. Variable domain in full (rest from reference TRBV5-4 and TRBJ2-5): ETGVTQSPTHLIKTRGQQVTLRCSSQSGHNTVSWYQQALGQGPQFIFQYYREEENGRGNFPPRFSGLQFPNYSSELNVNALELDDSALYLCASSSTVYQETQYFGPGTRLLVL.

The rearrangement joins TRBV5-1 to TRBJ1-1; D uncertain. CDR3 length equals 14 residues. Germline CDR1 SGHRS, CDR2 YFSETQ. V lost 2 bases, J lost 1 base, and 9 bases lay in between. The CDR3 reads CASSFGDGNTEAFF. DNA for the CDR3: TGCGCCAGCAGCTTCGGGGATGGGAACACTGAAGCTTTCTTT.

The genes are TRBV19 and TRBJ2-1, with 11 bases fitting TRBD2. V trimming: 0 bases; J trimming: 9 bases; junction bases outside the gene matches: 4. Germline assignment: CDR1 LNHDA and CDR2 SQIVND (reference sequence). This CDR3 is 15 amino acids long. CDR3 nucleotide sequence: TGTGCCAGTAGTATAGATGCTAGCGGGAGGACTGAGCAGTTCTTC. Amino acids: CASSIDASGRTEQFF.

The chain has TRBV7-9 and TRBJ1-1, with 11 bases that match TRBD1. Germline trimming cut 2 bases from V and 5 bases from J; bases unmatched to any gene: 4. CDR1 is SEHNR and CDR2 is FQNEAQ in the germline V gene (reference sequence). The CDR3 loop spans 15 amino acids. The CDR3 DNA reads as TGTGCCAGCAGCTTATTCCGGGACAGGGGGACTGAAGCTTTCTTT. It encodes CASSLFRDRGTEAFF.

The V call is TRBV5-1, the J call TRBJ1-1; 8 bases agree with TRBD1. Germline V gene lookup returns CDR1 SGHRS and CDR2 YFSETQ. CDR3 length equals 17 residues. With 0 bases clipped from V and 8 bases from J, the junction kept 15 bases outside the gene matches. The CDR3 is CASSLGGQVSMVNEAFF. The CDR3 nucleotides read TGCGCCAGCAGCTTGGGGGGACAGGTGAGCATGGTAAACGAAGCTTTCTTT.

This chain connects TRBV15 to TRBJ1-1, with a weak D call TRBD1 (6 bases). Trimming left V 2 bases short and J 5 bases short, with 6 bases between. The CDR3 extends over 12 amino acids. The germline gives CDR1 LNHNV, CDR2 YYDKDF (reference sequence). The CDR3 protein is CATSRRGTEAFF. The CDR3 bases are TGTGCCACCAGCAGAAGGGGGACTGAAGCTTTCTTT. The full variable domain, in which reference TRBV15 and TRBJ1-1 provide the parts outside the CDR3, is DAMVIQNPRYQVTQFGKPVTLSCSQTLNHNVMYWYQQKSSQAPKLLFHYYDKDFNNEADTPDNFQSRRPNTSFCFLDIRSPGLGDTAMYLCATSRRGTEAFFGQGTRLTVV.

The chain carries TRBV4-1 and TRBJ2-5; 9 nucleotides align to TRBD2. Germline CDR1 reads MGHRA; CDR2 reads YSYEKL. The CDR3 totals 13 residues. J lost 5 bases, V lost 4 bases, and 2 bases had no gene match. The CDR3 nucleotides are TGCGCCAGCAGCCTCCTAGCGGGGGAGACCCAGTACTTC. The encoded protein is CASSLLAGETQYF.

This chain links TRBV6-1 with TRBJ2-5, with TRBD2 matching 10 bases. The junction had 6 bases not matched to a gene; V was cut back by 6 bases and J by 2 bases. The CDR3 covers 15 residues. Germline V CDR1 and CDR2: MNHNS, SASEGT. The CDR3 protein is CASRAQLAGQETQYF. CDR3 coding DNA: TGTGCCAGCAGGGCCCAACTAGCGGGGCAAGAGACCCAGTACTTC.

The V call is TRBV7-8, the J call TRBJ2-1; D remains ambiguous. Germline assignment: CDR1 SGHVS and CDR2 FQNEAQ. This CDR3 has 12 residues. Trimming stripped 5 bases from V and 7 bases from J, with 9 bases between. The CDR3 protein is CASSPADNEQFF. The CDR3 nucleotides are TGTGCCAGCAGCCCCGCGGATAATGAGCAGTTCTTC.

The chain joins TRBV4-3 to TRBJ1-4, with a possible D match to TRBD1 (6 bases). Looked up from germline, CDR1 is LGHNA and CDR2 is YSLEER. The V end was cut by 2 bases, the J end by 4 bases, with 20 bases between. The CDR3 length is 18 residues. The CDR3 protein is CASSQKDSIGTINEKLFF. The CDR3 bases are TGCGCCAGCAGCCAAAAGGACAGTATTGGAACAATTAATGAAAAACTGTTTTTT.

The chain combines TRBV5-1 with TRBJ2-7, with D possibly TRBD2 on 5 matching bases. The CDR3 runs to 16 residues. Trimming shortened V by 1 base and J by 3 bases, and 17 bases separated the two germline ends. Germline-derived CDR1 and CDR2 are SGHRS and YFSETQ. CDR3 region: CASSLKALGLGYEQYF. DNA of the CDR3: TGCGCCAGCAGCTTGAAGGCCCTAGGACTGGGCTACGAGCAGTACTTC.

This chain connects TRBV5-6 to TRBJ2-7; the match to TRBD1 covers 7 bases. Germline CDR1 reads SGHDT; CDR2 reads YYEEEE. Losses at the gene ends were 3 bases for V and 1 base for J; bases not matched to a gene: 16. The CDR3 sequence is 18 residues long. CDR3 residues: CASSYRHSGTAISYEQYF. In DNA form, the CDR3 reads TGTGCCAGCAGCTACCGCCACTCCGGGACAGCCATTTCCTACGAGCAGTACTTC.